Presented here are 23 T cell receptor beta chains from one specimen sequenced in a study of blood T cell repertoires in COVID-19. Data came from immunoSEQ multiplex PCR; TCRdb stores just in-frame clones and leaves some out. The sample lists about 300,000 clones, approximately 90% occurring once. The sample was peripheral blood. Receptors were obtained from a woman younger than 45 who had recovered from COVID-19.

This chain's CDR3 is CARVEALGETQYF. The CDR3 DNA reads as TGTGCCAGGGTGGAGGCGCTAGGAGAGACCCAGTACTTC. The V and J genes are TRBV27 and TRBJ2-5; a weak D match, TRBD2 (5 bases). The CDR3 has 13 residues. The germline CDR1 and CDR2 sequences are MNHEY and SMNVEV (reference sequence). The V gene lost 9 bases and the J gene lost 4 bases, with 15 bases spanning the gap.

The J gene is TRBJ2-4, the V gene TRBV6-5; 7 positions agree with TRBD1. Germline lookup yields CDR1 MNHEY and CDR2 SVGAGI. Trimming at V came to 6 bases and at J to 11 bases, leaving 10 bases not matched to a gene. The CDR3 is 13 amino acids. In DNA form, the CDR3 reads TGTGCCAGCAGCTCGGGATCCCAGGGGGTTCAGTACTTC. This gives the protein CASSSGSQGVQYF.

The chain links TRBV7-2 to TRBJ2-5; D ambiguous. The CDR3 is made up of 13 amino acids. V was clipped by 1 base and J by 5 bases, with 8 bases between them. The germline CDR1 and CDR2 sequences are SGHTA and FQGNSA. The CDR3 DNA is TGTGCCAGCAGCTTAGAACGCCGGGAGACCCAGTACTTC. Its protein product is CASSLERRETQYF.

V gene TRBV15 combines with J gene TRBJ2-7, with 8 bases fitting TRBD2. Germline CDR1 LNHNV, CDR2 YYDKDF (reference sequence). V was clipped by 3 bases and J by 0 bases; unmatched bases: 13. The CDR3 has 18 residues. CDR3 nucleotides: TGTGCCACCAGCAGTGCCCCAGGACTAGCATCTGACTCCTACGAGCAGTACTTC. Amino acids: CATSSAPGLASDSYEQYF.

The chain links TRBV6-5 to TRBJ1-6; D might be TRBD1 (6 bases). Germline V gene sequence: CDR1 MNHEY, CDR2 SVGAGI. The CDR3 is 15 amino acids. Trimming took 11 bases from V and 5 from J, leaving 19 bases between them. The CDR3 loop reads CASTRGGLHNSPLHF. The CDR3 DNA reads as TGTGCCTCAACGCGCGGGGGGCTTCATAATTCACCCCTCCACTTT.

This chain joins TRBV9 and TRBJ2-2; TRBD2 aligns across 9 bases. Trimming took 0 bases from V and 2 from J; bases not matched to a gene: 5. The CDR3 has 17 amino acids. Germline V gene lookup returns CDR1 SGDLS and CDR2 YYNGEE. The CDR3 DNA reads as TGTGCCAGCAGCGTAGACAGCGGGGGGACTAACACCGGGGAGCTGTTTTTT. Amino acids: CASSVDSGGTNTGELFF.

V gene TRBV6-5 combines with J gene TRBJ1-5, with D uncertain. Germline values: CDR1 MNHEY, CDR2 SVGAGI. V was trimmed by 4 bases and J by 2 bases, leaving 12 bases between them. This CDR3 region has 15 residues. CDR3 region: CASSSTTEGNQPQHF. The CDR3 DNA is TGTGCCAGCAGTTCCACGACTGAGGGCAATCAGCCCCAGCATTTT.

V and J are TRBV28 and TRBJ1-3, with D unresolved. The CDR3 is 15 amino acids. Germline loops: CDR1 MDHEN, CDR2 SYDVKM. V lost 4 bases to trimming and J lost 1 base, with 11 bases between them. The CDR3 region is CASSSYGSSGNTIYF. The CDR3 DNA sequence: TGTGCCAGCAGTTCTTACGGGAGTTCTGGAAACACCATATATTTT.

The chain uses TRBV5-6 and TRBJ1-4, with a possible D match to TRBD1 (6 bases). V was pared by 0 bases and J by 10 bases, with 16 bases between. Germline V gene lookup returns CDR1 SGHDT and CDR2 YYEEEE. The CDR3 is made up of 15 amino acids. The CDR3 loop reads CASSLGLTGWGKLFF. The CDR3 DNA reads TGTGCCAGCAGCTTGGGGTTGACAGGATGGGGAAAACTGTTTTTT.

On this clone: Different DNA sequences within this sample yield the same CDR3. The rearrangement uses TRBV2 and TRBJ2-7; D not resolved. The CDR3 extends over 12 amino acids. Germline loops: CDR1 SNHLY, CDR2 FYNNEI. The V end lost 6 bases, the J end lost 0 bases, and 6 bases lay between the germline ends. The CDR3 nucleotides read TGTGCCAGCAGCGAGAGCTCCTACGAGCAGTACTTC. Translating it yields CASSESSYEQYF.

This rearrangement joins TRBV5-4 to TRBJ2-3, with TRBD2 matching 8 bases. Trimming cost V 0 bases and J 2 bases; bases outside gene matches: 5. This CDR3 is built from 16 residues. The germline V gene has CDR1 SGHNT and CDR2 YYREEE (reference sequence). The chain's CDR3 is CASSLGSGASTDTQYF. The CDR3 DNA follows: TGTGCCAGCAGCTTGGGTAGCGGGGCCTCCACAGATACGCAGTATTTT. The whole variable domain, remainder taken from reference TRBV5-4 and TRBJ2-3, is ETGVTQSPTHLIKTRGQQVTLRCSSQSGHNTVSWYQQALGQGPQFIFQYYREEENGRGNFPPRFSGLQFPNYSSELNVNALELDDSALYLCASSLGSGASTDTQYFGPGTRLTVL.

The V gene is TRBV13, the J gene TRBJ1-1, with D unclear. Germline CDR1 is PRHDT and CDR2 is FYEKMQ (reference sequence). Trimming removed 5 bases from V and 5 bases from J, with 12 bases in between. This CDR3 is built from 13 residues. The CDR3 reads CASSPTSETEAFF. CDR3 sequence (DNA): TGTGCCAGCAGCCCTACCAGCGAGACTGAAGCTTTCTTT.

The gene calls are TRBV6-5 and TRBJ1-1, with 8 bases aligning to TRBD1. V trimming: 5 bases; J trimming: 7 bases; junction bases outside the gene matches: 6. Germline V lookup: CDR1 MNHEY, CDR2 SVGAGI. This CDR3 has 13 amino acids. The CDR3 nucleotides are TGTGCCAGCAGTCCAGGGGGCGAGGGTGAAGCTTTCTTT. It encodes CASSPGGEGEAFF.

This clone was picked up one time. The rearrangement uses TRBV3-1 (or the pseudogene TRBV3-2) and TRBJ1-3, with 9 bases that match TRBD1. The CDR3 runs to 18 residues. Germline loops: CDR1 LGHDT, CDR2 YNNKEL (reference sequence). Germline trimming cut 4 bases from V and 0 bases from J; bases unmatched to any gene: 10. The CDR3 region has the DNA TGTGCCAGCAGCCCTCTGGACAGGGGTTTAAGCTCTGGAAACACCATATATTTT. It specifies CASSPLDRGLSSGNTIYF.

The chain uses TRBV29-1 and TRBJ2-3; perhaps TRBD1 as D (6 bases). Trimming removed 1 base at V and 0 bases at J, with 11 bases between. Germline-derived CDR1 and CDR2 are SQVTM and ANQGSEA. The CDR3 is made up of 15 amino acids. The CDR3 loop reads CSVEGGQSSTDTQYF. DNA of the CDR3: TGCAGCGTTGAAGGGGGGCAGTCTAGCACAGATACGCAGTATTTT.

The chain combines TRBV4-1 with TRBJ1-2; tentatively, D is TRBD1 (6 bases). This CDR3 has 17 residues. The germline V and J ends were trimmed by 0 bases and 2 bases, with 16 bases remaining between them. Looked up from germline, CDR1 is MGHRA and CDR2 is YSYEKL. The chain's CDR3 is CASSQDPLSQGNYGYTF. Here the CDR3 DNA reads TGCGCCAGCAGCCAAGATCCCCTGTCCCAGGGGAACTATGGCTACACCTTC.

The rearrangement joins TRBV6-6 to TRBJ1-2; D might be TRBD1 (6 bases). Germline V gene sequence: CDR1 MNHNY, CDR2 SVGAGI (reference sequence). V dropped 4 bases and J dropped 4 bases, with 13 bases sitting between them. This CDR3 is built from 14 residues. The CDR3 sequence is CASSLTGIAYGYTF. Written as DNA, the CDR3 is TGTGCCAGCAGTTTAACAGGGATCGCCTATGGCTACACCTTC.

J is TRBJ2-5 and V is TRBV28, with TRBD1 identical over 11 bases. The V segment lost 4 bases and the J segment 2 bases; nucleotides outside the gene matches: 6. The CDR3 spans 16 residues. Germline lookup yields CDR1 MDHEN and CDR2 SYDVKM. The CDR3 DNA sequence: TGTGCCAGCAGTTCAACCGGGACAGGGGGGCAAGAGACCCAGTACTTC. This sequence encodes CASSSTGTGGQETQYF.

The chain has TRBV6-6 and TRBJ2-5; 10 bases are shared with TRBD1. V lost 7 bases to trimming and J lost 5 bases; unmatched junction nucleotides: 7. CDR1 and CDR2 from the germline V gene are MNHNY and SVGAGI (reference sequence). The CDR3 is made up of 14 amino acids. For the CDR3, the DNA is TGTGCCAGCATCCGGGACAGGGGAAGGGAGACCCAGTACTTC. Its translation: CASIRDRGRETQYF.

The CDR3 reads CASRPGGSENIQYF. Written as DNA, the CDR3 is TGTGCCAGCAGACCCGGGGGTTCGGAAAACATTCAGTACTTC. The chain recombines TRBV6-5 with TRBJ2-4, with D possibly TRBD2 on 6 matching bases. The germline gives CDR1 MNHEY, CDR2 SVGAGI. The CDR3 sequence is 14 residues long. With 6 bases removed from V and 5 bases from J, the gap between germline ends came to 14 bases.

The V gene is TRBV7-3, the J gene TRBJ2-6; maybe TRBD1 (6 bases). Germline V gives CDR1 SGHTA, CDR2 FQGTGA. The CDR3 totals 16 residues. Trimming took 6 bases from V and 0 from J, leaving 12 bases between them. CDR3 sequence (DNA): TGTGCCAGCAGGCGCGGACAGCTCTCTGGGGCCAACGTCCTGACTTTC. It yields the protein CASRRGQLSGANVLTF.

The rearrangement joins TRBV4-2 to TRBJ2-5; 10 positions agree with TRBD2. This CDR3 region has 15 residues. Germline V gene lookup returns CDR1 LGHNA and CDR2 YNFKEQ. V lost 1 base to trimming and J lost 5 bases; unmatched junction nucleotides: 4. The CDR3 DNA reads TGTGCCAGCAGCCAAGCGGCTAGCGGGGGCGAGACCCAGTACTTC. It translates to CASSQAASGGETQYF.

The chain couples TRBV24-1 to TRBJ2-1; 10 nucleotides match TRBD2. Germline V gene sequence: CDR1 KGHDR, CDR2 SFDVKD. This CDR3 comprises 18 residues. After removal of 3 bases from V and 7 bases from J, the junction contained 14 bases not matched to a gene. The CDR3 coding sequence is TGTGCCACCAGTGATCCTTCTTTAGCGGGGGGCCCGGAAAATGAGCAGTTCTTC. Its protein is CATSDPSLAGGPENEQFF.